This record looks at one TCR beta chain sequence and its context. PBMCs provided sorted CD4+ and CD8+ T cells. Extraction of RNA preceded its reverse transcription into cDNA, which served as the sequencing template. Libraries were prepared by immunoSEQ multiplex PCR; TCRdb keeps only in-frame clonotypes and omits some of them. The data show 200,000 or so clones, around 62% seen once. This CDR3 comprises 16 residues. V was cut by 5 bases and J by 6 bases, with 20 bases left in between. Germline values: CDR1 SEHNR, CDR2 FQNEAQ (reference sequence). The data were obtained in a study of CD8+ T cells in alopecia areata.

The rearrangement uses TRBV7-9 and TRBJ2-1, with D possibly being TRBD2 (7 bases). This receptor was obtained from a human donor with alopecia areata. Material: CD4+ T cells sorted from blood, obtained at week 0. The CDR3 region is CASSPVGGLEVNEQFF. CDR3 bases: TGTGCCAGCAGCCCCGTGGGGGGGCTCGAGGTCAATGAGCAGTTCTTC.